Listed here are 8 T cell receptor beta chains from one sample, sequenced in a study of CD8 T cells in Susac syndrome. Random-hexamer reverse transcription was applied to roughly 0.5 to 1 ug RNA. TCRdb itself ran the immunoSEQ multiplex PCR reads through MiXCR, one entry per CDR3 protein. The sample yields about 120,000 distinct CDR3 sequences, 85% to 95% seen once. Sequencing input: CD8+ T cells from PBMCs. Receptors originate from a human donor in good health.

The chain has TRBV4-3 and TRBJ2-7, with 8 positions matching TRBD2. Trimming at V came to 0 bases and at J to 7 bases, leaving 2 bases not matched to a gene. Germline CDR1 is LGHNA and CDR2 is YSLEER. This CDR3 has 13 residues. DNA for the CDR3: TGCGCCAGCAGCCAAGAGCGGGGGGTGGAGCAGTACTTC. Translated: CASSQERGVEQYF.

The chain links TRBV9 to TRBJ2-1, with 10 bases matching TRBD2. The CDR3 sequence is 18 residues long. Germline CDR1 and CDR2: SGDLS and YYNGEE. V lost 0 bases, J lost 0 bases, and 6 bases stayed unmatched. CDR3 nucleotide sequence: TGTGCCAGCAGCGTAGGCCTAGCGGGGGCCCTCTCCTACAATGAGCAGTTCTTC. The encoded protein is CASSVGLAGALSYNEQFF. Filled out from reference TRBV9 and TRBJ2-1, the complete variable domain reads DSGVTQTPKHLITATGQRVTLRCSPRSGDLSVYWYQQSLDQGLQFLIQYYNGEERAKGNILERFSAQQFPDLHSELNLSSLELGDSALYFCASSVGLAGALSYNEQFFGPGTRLTVL.

The gene calls are TRBV7-2 and TRBJ2-7; D unclear. V was trimmed by 5 bases and J by 6 bases, leaving 11 bases between them. The CDR3 sequence is 12 residues long. CDR1 and CDR2 (germline): SGHTA, FQGNSA. Here the CDR3 reads CASSILSGEQYF. The DNA of the CDR3 is TGTGCCAGCAGCATATTATCCGGCGAGCAGTACTTC.

In nucleotides, the CDR3 is TGTGCCAGCAGCTCCGCAGGGTCTGGAAACACCATATATTTT. This encodes CASSSAGSGNTIYF. This chain joins TRBV7-9 and TRBJ1-3; D might be TRBD1 (5 bases). Looked up from germline, CDR1 is SEHNR and CDR2 is FQNEAQ (reference sequence). The germline V and J ends were trimmed by 4 bases and 1 base, with 8 bases remaining between them. This CDR3 contains 14 residues.

The chain joins TRBV5-1 to TRBJ2-5; D is possibly TRBD2 (5 bases). The V gene lost 4 bases and the J gene lost 1 base, with 14 bases spanning the gap. This CDR3 has 15 residues. Germline CDR1 and CDR2: SGHRS and YFSETQ. DNA for the CDR3: TGCGCCAGCAGCCCGGAAACTAGAACCCAAGAGACCCAGTACTTC. Amino acids: CASSPETRTQETQYF.

The V gene is TRBV6-2 or TRBV6-3, the J gene TRBJ2-6, with D perhaps matching TRBD1 (5 bases). The length of the CDR3 is 17 residues. The germline V gene encodes CDR1 MNHEY and CDR2 SVGEGT. V gave up 0 bases and J gave up 3 bases, with 12 bases separating them. CDR3 region: CASSYSLVRVGANVLTF. The CDR3 nucleotides read TGTGCCAGCAGTTACTCATTGGTCAGGGTTGGGGCCAACGTCCTGACTTTC.

CDR3 DNA sequence: TGTGCCAGCAGTGTCGGGACAGGGAATTATGGCTACACCTTC. Amino acids: CASSVGTGNYGYTF. The chain combines TRBV25-1 with TRBJ1-2; TRBD1 matches 9 bases. The CDR3 covers 14 residues. Looked up from germline, CDR1 is MGHDK and CDR2 is SYGVNS. With 4 bases clipped from V and 5 bases from J, the junction kept 5 bases outside the gene matches.

The rearrangement joins TRBV6-2 or TRBV6-3 to TRBJ1-5; TRBD1 might be the D (6 bases). V dropped 4 bases and J dropped 0 bases, with 19 bases sitting between them. This CDR3 has 18 amino acids. The germline V gene encodes CDR1 MNHEY and CDR2 SVGEGT. This chain's CDR3 is CASSLTGISGYSNQPQHF. In DNA, the CDR3 is TGTGCCAGCAGTTTGACAGGAATTTCAGGGTATAGCAATCAGCCCCAGCATTTT.